This T cell receptor beta chain was sequenced for a study of response to subunit inactivated influenza vaccine. In TCRdb, the RT-PCR reads were re-called with MiXCR into one record per CDR3 protein. The repertoire holds some 550,000 distinct CDR3 sequences, with 20% to 25% as singletons. This clonotype has only a few counts. Trimming took 3 bases from V and 4 from J, leaving 15 bases between them. CDR3 length equals 16 residues. In addition, the sample was reused for a study of T cells expressing NK-cell markers. That paper notes: TCR beta cDNA was made by 5'RACE template switching with UMIs. Obtained from sorted CD3+CD56+NKG2C+, CD3+CD56+NKG2C- and CD3+CD56-NKG2C+ T cells were the TCR beta repertoires. Seven of eight sequenced donors tested HCMV-seropositive; one tested seronegative.

The chain joins TRBV12-3 or TRBV12-4 to TRBJ2-2; D may be TRBD2 (7 bases). This receptor was taken from a man aged 45-60 years who received an inactivated influenza vaccine. The source material was CD4+ T cells sorted from PBMCs, sampled 11 to 12 days after vaccination. This chain's CDR3 is CASSFIGGGRTGELFF. Here the CDR3 DNA reads TGTGCCAGCAGTTTTATTGGGGGGGGCCGCACCGGGGAGCTGTTTTTT.